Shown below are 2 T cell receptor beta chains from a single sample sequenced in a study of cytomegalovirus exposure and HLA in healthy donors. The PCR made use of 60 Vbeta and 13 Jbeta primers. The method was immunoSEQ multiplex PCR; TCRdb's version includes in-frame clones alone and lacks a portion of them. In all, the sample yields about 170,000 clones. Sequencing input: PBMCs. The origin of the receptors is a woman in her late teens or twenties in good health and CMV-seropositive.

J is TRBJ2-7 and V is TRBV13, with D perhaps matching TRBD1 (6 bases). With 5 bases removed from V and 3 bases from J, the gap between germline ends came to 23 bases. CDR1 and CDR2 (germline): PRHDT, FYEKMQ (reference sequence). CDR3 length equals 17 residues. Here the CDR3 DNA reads TGTGCCAGCAGCCTCGGGACACCACTCCTAAAGTTCTACGAGCAGTACTTC. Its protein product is CASSLGTPLLKFYEQYF.

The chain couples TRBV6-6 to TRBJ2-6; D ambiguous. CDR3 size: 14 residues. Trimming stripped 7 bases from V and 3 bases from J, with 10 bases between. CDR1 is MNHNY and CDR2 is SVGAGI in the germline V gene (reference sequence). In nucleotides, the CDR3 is TGTGCCAGCACTGATGCGGTTGGGGCCAACGTCCTGACTTTC. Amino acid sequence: CASTDAVGANVLTF.